These 2 T cell receptor beta chains were all obtained from the same sample, sequenced in a study of T-cell reconstitution after alpha-beta-depleted transplantation in children. Construction of the TCRbeta library involved unique molecular identifiers. Using its own MiXCR run on the PCR reads, TCRdb lists one record per CDR3 protein. The profile shows about 580,000 distinct CDR3 sequences, roughly 23% of them singletons. This sample comprised PBMCs, mostly from graft donor cells, obtained 360 days after TCRalphabeta/CD19-depleted stem cell transplant. These receptors were obtained from a boy younger than two who had a stem cell transplant for acute myeloid leukemia, so the T cells may come from the graft donor.

This clonotype was picked up a small number of times. This chain uses TRBV20-1 with TRBJ2-2; no clear D gene. The germline gives CDR1 DFQATT, CDR2 SNEGSKA (reference sequence). The CDR3 is 11 residues long. Trimming left V 3 bases short and J 8 bases short, with 7 bases between. The CDR3 nucleotides are TGCAGTGCTAGTACTGGGGGGGAGCTGTTTTTT. Encoded protein: CSASTGGELFF.

This clonotype occurred a few times. The chain employs TRBV20-1 and TRBJ2-1; D is undetermined. The V gene's germline CDR1 is DFQATT and CDR2 SNEGSKA (reference sequence). V was shortened by 6 bases and J by 4 bases, with 13 bases between the two germline ends. This CDR3 is 13 amino acids long. The CDR3 bases are TGCAGTGCCTGGCCACTGGGTTACAATGAGCAGTTCTTC. This sequence encodes CSAWPLGYNEQFF.